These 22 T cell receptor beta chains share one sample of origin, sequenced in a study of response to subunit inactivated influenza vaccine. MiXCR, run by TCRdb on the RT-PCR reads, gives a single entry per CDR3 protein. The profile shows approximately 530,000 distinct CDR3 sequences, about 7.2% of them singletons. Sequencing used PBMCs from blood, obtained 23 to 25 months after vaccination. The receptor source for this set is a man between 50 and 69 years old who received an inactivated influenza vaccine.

CDR3 DNA sequence: TGCAGCGCTGACAGTACGAACACCGGGGAGCTGTTTTTT. It yields the protein CSADSTNTGELFF. The J gene is TRBJ2-2, the V gene TRBV29-1; perhaps TRBD1 as D (5 bases). Trimming stripped 7 bases from V and 0 bases from J, with 9 bases between. The CDR3 contains 13 residues. Germline values: CDR1 SQVTM, CDR2 ANQGSEA.

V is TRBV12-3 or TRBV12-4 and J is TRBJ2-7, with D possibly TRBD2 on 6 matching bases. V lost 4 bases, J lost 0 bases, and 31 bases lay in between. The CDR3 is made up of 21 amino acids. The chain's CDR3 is CASSSRLRSGVRFGVSYEQYF. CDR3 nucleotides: TGTGCCAGCAGTTCCCGACTGAGGTCGGGGGTCCGCTTCGGAGTCTCCTACGAGCAGTACTTC.

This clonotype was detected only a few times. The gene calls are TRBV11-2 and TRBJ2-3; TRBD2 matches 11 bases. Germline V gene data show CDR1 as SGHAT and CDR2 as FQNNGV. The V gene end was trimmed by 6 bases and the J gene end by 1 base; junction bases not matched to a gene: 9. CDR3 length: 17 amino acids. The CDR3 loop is CASRRPGLAGRTDTQYF. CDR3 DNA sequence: TGTGCCAGCAGACGACCAGGACTAGCGGGTCGCACAGATACGCAGTATTTT.

In DNA form, the CDR3 reads TGTGCCAGCAGTCGCTTTAGACAGGCGGGCACTGAAGCTTTCTTT. Translation: CASSRFRQAGTEAFF. The chain uses TRBV28 and TRBJ1-1, with D tentatively TRBD1 (6 bases). This CDR3 is 15 amino acids long. V was pared by 5 bases and J by 4 bases, with 17 bases between. Per germline, CDR1 MDHEN and CDR2 SYDVKM. Looking up the rest from reference TRBV28 and TRBJ1-1 gives the full variable domain: DVKVTQSSRYLVKRTGEKVFLECVQDMDHENMFWYRQDPGLGLRLIYFSYDVKMKEKGDIPEGYSVSREKKERFSLILESASTNQTSMYLCASSRFRQAGTEAFFGQGTRLTVV.

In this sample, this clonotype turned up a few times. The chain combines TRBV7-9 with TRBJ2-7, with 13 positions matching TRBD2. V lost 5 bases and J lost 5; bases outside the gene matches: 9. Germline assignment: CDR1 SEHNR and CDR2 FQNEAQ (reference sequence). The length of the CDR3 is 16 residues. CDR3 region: CASSPRTSGSTDEQYF. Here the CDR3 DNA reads TGTGCCAGCAGCCCGCGGACTAGCGGGAGTACCGACGAGCAGTACTTC.

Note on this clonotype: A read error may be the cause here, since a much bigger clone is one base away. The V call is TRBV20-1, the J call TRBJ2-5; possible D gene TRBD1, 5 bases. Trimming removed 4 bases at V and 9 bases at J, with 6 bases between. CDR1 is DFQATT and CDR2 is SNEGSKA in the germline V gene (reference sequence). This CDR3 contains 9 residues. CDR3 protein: CSAKGSQYF. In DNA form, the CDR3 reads TGCAGTGCTAAGGGGTCCCAGTACTTC.

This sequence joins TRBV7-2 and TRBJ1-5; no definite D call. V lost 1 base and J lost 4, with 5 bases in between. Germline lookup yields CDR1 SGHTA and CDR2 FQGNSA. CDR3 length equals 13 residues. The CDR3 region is CASSLGWNQPQHF. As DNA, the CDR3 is TGTGCCAGCAGCTTAGGGTGGAATCAGCCCCAGCATTTT.

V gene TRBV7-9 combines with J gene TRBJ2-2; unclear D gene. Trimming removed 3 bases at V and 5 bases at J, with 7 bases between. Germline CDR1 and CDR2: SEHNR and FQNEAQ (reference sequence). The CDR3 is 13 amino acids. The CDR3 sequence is CASSFAGTGELFF. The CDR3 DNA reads TGTGCCAGCAGCTTTGCCGGGACCGGGGAGCTGTTTTTT.

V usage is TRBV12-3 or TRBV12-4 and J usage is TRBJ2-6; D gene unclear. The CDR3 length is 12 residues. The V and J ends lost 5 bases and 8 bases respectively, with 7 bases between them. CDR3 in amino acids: CASSPQSNVLTF. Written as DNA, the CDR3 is TGTGCCAGCAGTCCCCAGTCCAACGTCCTGACTTTC.

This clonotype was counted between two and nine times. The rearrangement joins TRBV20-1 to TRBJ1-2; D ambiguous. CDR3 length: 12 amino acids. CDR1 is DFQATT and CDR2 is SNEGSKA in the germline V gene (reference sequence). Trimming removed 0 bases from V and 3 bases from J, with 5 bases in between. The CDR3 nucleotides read TGCAGTGCTAGAGACCAAGACTATGGCTACACCTTC. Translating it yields CSARDQDYGYTF.

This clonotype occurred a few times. The CDR3 protein is CASSLSFLAGVQETQYF. The CDR3 bases are TGTGCCAGCAGCTTGAGTTTCCTAGCGGGAGTGCAAGAGACCCAGTACTTC. The chain joins TRBV5-6 to TRBJ2-5; 10 bases are shared with TRBD2. J was trimmed by 2 bases and V by 1 base; bases with no gene match: 8. In germline, CDR1 is SGHDT, CDR2 YYEEEE. The CDR3 sequence is 17 residues long.

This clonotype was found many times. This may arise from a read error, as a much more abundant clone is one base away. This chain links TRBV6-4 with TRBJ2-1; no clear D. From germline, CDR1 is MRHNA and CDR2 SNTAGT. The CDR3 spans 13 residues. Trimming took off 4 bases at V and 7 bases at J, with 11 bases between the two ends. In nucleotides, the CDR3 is TGTGCCAGCAGTGTCGAGGAGTGGAATGAGCAGTTCTTC. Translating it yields CASSVEEWNEQFF.

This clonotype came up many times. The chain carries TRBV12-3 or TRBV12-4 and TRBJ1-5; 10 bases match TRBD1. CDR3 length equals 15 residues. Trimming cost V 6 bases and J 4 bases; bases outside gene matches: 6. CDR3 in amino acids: CASSPDRGANQPQHF. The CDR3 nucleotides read TGTGCCAGCAGCCCGGACAGGGGGGCAAATCAGCCCCAGCATTTT.

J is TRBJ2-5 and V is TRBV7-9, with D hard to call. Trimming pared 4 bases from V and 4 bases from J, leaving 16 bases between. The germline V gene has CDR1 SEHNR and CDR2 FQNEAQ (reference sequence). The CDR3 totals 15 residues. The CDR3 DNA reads TGTGCCAGCAGCTCCGCCGAGTTTTATGGAGAGACCCAGTACTTC. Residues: CASSSAEFYGETQYF.

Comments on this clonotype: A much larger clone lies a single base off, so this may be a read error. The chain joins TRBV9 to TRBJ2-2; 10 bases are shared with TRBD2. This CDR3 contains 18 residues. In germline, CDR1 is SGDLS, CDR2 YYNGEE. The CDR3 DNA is TGTTCCAGCAGCGTAGAAGCGGGGGGGCCCCGTGGCACCGGGGAGCTGTTTTTT. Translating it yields CSSSVEAGGPRGTGELFF.

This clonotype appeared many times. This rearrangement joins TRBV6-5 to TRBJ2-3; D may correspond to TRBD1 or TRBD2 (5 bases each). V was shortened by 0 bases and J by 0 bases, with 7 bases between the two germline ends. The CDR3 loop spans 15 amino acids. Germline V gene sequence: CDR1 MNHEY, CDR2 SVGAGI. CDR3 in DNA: TGTGCCAGCAGTTACTCGTGGGGGAGCACAGATACGCAGTATTTT. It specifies CASSYSWGSTDTQYF.

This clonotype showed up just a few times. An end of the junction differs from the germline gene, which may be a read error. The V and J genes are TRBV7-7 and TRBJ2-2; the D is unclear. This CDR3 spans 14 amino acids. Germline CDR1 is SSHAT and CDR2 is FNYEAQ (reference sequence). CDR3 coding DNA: TGTGCTAGCAGCCTCCGGACCCGAACCGGGGAGCTGTTTTTT. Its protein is CASSLRTRTGELFF.

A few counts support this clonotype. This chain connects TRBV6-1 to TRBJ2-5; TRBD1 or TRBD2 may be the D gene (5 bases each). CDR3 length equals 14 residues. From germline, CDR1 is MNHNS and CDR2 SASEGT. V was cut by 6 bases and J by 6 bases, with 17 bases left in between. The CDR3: CASSQLGGSKTQYF. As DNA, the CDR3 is TGTGCCAGCAGCCAGCTTGGGGGTTCTAAGACCCAGTACTTC.

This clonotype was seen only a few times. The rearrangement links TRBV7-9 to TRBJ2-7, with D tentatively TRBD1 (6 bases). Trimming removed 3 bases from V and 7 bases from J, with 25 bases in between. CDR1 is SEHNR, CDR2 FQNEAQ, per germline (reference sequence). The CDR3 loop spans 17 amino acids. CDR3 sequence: CASSFGPALGAGTEQYF. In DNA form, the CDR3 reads TGTGCCAGCAGCTTCGGTCCAGCGTTGGGGGCTGGGACGGAGCAGTACTTC.

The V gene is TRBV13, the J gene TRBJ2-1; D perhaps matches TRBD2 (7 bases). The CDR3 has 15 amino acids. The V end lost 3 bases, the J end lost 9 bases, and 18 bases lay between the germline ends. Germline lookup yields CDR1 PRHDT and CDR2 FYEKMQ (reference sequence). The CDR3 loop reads CASSFPSGGRGEQFF. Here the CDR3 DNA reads TGTGCCAGCAGCTTTCCCTCCGGGGGGCGGGGTGAGCAGTTCTTC.

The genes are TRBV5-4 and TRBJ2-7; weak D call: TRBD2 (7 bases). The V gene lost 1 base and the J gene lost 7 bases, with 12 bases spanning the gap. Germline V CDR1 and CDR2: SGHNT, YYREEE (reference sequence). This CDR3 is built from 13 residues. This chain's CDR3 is CASSLLGGLEQYF. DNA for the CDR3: TGTGCCAGCAGCTTGCTGGGGGGGCTTGAGCAGTACTTC.

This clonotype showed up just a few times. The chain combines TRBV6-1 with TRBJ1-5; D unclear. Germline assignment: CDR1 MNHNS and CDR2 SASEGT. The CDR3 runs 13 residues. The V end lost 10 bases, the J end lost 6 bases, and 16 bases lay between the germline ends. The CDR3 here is CATLPHITQPQHF. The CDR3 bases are TGTGCCACCCTCCCCCACATTACTCAGCCCCAGCATTTT.